This TCR beta chain was identified during a study of lymphopenia after photon versus proton radiotherapy. Findings of the study overall: Post-nadir TCR diversity decline inversely tracked overall survival among those who died. Photon-treated patients lost naive T cells and TCR diversity; proton-treated stayed stable. After the lymphocyte nadir, photon-treated repertoires showed oligoclonal expansion, especially of CD8+ Temra cells. Authors raise, but do not show, better survival with proton therapy.

This clone was recorded once. The antigen remains undetermined. Profiling relied on immunoSEQ multiplex PCR, and the TCRdb table lists in-frame clones only, not all of them. The data show 150,000 to 200,000 clones, approximately 90% seen once. From germline, CDR1 is SNHLY and CDR2 FYNNEI. The length of the CDR3 is 17 residues. Trimming shortened V by 4 bases and J by 1 base, and 19 bases separated the two germline ends. This sequence was found in a man in his fifties with gastric cancer. The chain recombines TRBV2 with TRBJ2-5; weak D call: TRBD1 (5 bases). The specimen comprised peripheral blood, sampled from a patient treated with photon-based radiotherapy. The CDR3 region has the DNA TGTGCCAGCAGTGCCCGAAGACAGAGCCAAATCCAAGAGACCCAGTACTTC. It translates to CASSARRQSQIQETQYF.